The source of this T cell receptor (beta chain) is a study of shared clonotypes between healthy human individuals. Across the study: Plates per donor: three CD4 naive, three CD4 memory, two CD8 naive, one CD8 memory.

With 2 bases removed from V and 3 bases from J, the gap between germline ends came to 14 bases. The CDR3 contains 15 residues. Per the germline V gene, CDR1 is SGHTS and CDR2 is YDEGEE. CD45RA+ naive and CD45RA-negative memory subsets were separated from CD4+ cells. This clone was recorded once. The repertoire was sequenced with immunoSEQ multiplex PCR; TCRdb's copy has only in-frame clones and lacks some. In the table there are about 1 million clones, 60% to 80% of which are singletons. The specimen sequenced was memory CD4+ T cells sorted from blood. Subset: CD45RA-negative fraction. The J gene is TRBJ1-2, the V gene TRBV5-8, with D maybe TRBD1 (6 bases). The source is a man aged 18 to 29 in good health. Written as DNA, the CDR3 is TGTGCCAGCAGCTTTTACAGGGCGGTTCACTATGGCTACACCTTC. It codes for CASSFYRAVHYGYTF.